This T cell receptor (beta chain) was obtained from a study of naive and memory T cell subsets (dated by TCRdb to 2017 to 2019). For the wider study: The figure summarizing the skin biopsy and whole blood samples listed about ten blood donors, 7 tuberculin skin test biopsies and 3 saline control biopsies. PCR2 was typically performed as a SYBR Green qPCR that was stopped at a set threshold, although end-point PCR (about 6 cycles) could be used instead for low-input samples.

Broader findings and caveats from the paper: The potential sensitivity of the RNA-based method to TCR transcript changes with T cell activation and differentiation was acknowledged.

A robust, sensitive protocol for the amplification, sequencing and analysis of TCRs was described in the study, in which 3' ligation of a UMI-containing oligonucleotide to TCR cDNA was used. Whole blood analysis involved drawing 2.5 ml of peripheral blood from adult healthy volunteers into Tempus tubes and then extracting RNA following the manufacturer's instructions. Total RNA was used without cell sorting and was treated with RQ1 DNase before reverse transcription, with a target input of roughly 1 to 1,100 ng. To check how robust the pipeline was in samples where T cells make up a minority population, libraries were built from skin biopsies and whole blood. Remarks on this clonotype: Its cognate antigen has yet to be identified. No quality values exist for individual bases; no much larger clone is one base distant.

The method was 5' RACE. The ligated cDNA was amplified by four rounds of PCR, in which nested alpha and beta constant region primers were used together with the SP2 primer. For the blood and skin samples, reverse transcription of TCR RNA was done with SuperScript IV along with alpha and beta constant region primers. An oligonucleotide carrying the Illumina SP2 primer and a UMI was ligated to the cDNA 3' end using T4 RNA ligase 1. The 12-nucleotide UMI consisted of two random hexamers with an eight-base spacer between the hexamers to prevent hairpin formation. From the second PCR onward, the TCR alpha and beta chain libraries were handled separately, and dual indexing was used for multiplexing. After pooling, the indexed libraries were analyzed by capillary electrophoresis and sequenced on either an Illumina MiSeq or NextSeq. PhiX DNA at roughly 4.5-7.5% was added to the libraries to raise base diversity and improve cluster recognition. For the original study's pipeline: Demultiplexor extracted UMIs from read 2, combined them with read 1 TCR sequence, and split reads by sample indices. V and J genes and V-J junctions were identified by Decombinator, which gave every TCR a five-part identifier that included V and J deletions. Collapsinator used UMIs to correct sequencing errors and PCR amplification heterogeneity, yielding UMI-based abundance per TCR. Identifiers were converted to nucleotide sequence by CDR3Translator and translated to amino acids, and CDR3 regions were extracted on the basis of terminal motifs. Error-corrected alpha and beta TCR counts from blood and skin were compared after normalization to input RNA amount. TCRdb reanalyzed the raw reads on its own, using fastp at Q25 for trimming and MiXCR for clone calling, and kept in-frame beta chains. A single entry per CDR3 protein holds the most common genes and DNA from its merged rows. What appears here as the V and J calls and clone size reflects TCRdb's work, not the paper's. Across this sample there are about 62,000 distinct CDR3 sequences, with 8% seen only once. Of the sample, over 15% falls within the top ten clones.

This TCR came from a female donor in good health.

The DNA sequence is as follows: TGTGCCAGCAGTGTGGGAGGACAGAGCACTGAAGCTTTCTTT. Its protein is CASSVGGQSTEAFF. The V and J segments used are TRBV6-1 and TRBJ1-1; 6 matching bases give a weak D call of TRBD1. The germline V gene specifies MNHNS as CDR1 and SASEGT as CDR2. V loses 4 bases of germline sequence and J loses 4 bases, and the interval between the two ends is 13 bases. Its CDR3 holds 14 amino acids, cysteine through phenylalanine. Only the CDR3 DNA stays, 42 bases, in frame from base 1.